Listed below are T cell receptor beta chains from one sample, sequenced in a study of T cell changes during pregnancy in multiple sclerosis. Sequenced by immunoSEQ multiplex PCR; TCRdb stores in-frame clones only, minus some. The data show 65,000 to 90,000 clones, over 90% seen once. The source material was CD4+ T cells from peripheral blood mononuclear cells, sampled after pregnancy. The receptors shown here come from a female donor with multiple sclerosis, enrolled in a pregnancy study. Each CDR3 is given with its conserved first and last residue. The D gene is left open where the match is weak. The size field is filled for only some rows; it gives once, few, many or a size class.

j_call d_call v_call clone_size cdr3_aa cdr3_nt
TRBJ2-5 . TRBV6-5 . CASSPRMGEETQYF TGTGCCAGCAGTCCACGGATGGGAGAAGAGACCCAGTACTTC
TRBJ2-7 . TRBV7-2 once CASSLVLNYEQYF TGTGCCAGCAGCTTAGTTTTAAACTACGAGCAGTACTTC
TRBJ1-5 TRBD1 TRBV6-5 . CASSATGVNQPQHF TGTGCCAGCAGTGCGACAGGGGTAAATCAGCCCCAGCATTTT
TRBJ1-1 . TRBV30 . CAWSVGTIVEAFF TGTGCCTGGAGCGTTGGGACAATCGTCGAAGCTTTCTTT
TRBJ2-7 TRBD2 TRBV5-5 . CASSASSGLIYEQYF TGTGCCAGCAGCGCCTCTAGCGGGTTGATCTACGAGCAGTACTTC
TRBJ2-5 . TRBV5-6 . CASSYSQETQYF TGTGCCAGCAGCTACAGTCAAGAGACCCAGTACTTC
TRBJ1-1 . TRBV20-1 few CSAWDPQGAFF TGCAGTGCCTGGGACCCACAGGGAGCTTTCTTT
TRBJ2-7 . TRBV7-9 . CASSSTYEQYF TGTGCCAGCAGCTCTACCTACGAGCAGTACTTC
TRBJ2-1 TRBD1 TRBV27 . CASSPNRGFGEEQFF TGTGCCAGCAGTCCAAACAGGGGTTTCGGGGAAGAGCAGTTCTTC
TRBJ1-2 . TRBV5-6 . CASSERGGHYGYTF TGTGCCAGCAGCGAGAGGGGGGGCCACTATGGCTACACCTTC
TRBJ1-6 . TRBV6-5 . CASREQRNSPLHF TGTGCCAGCAGGGAGCAGAGAAATTCACCCCTCCACTTT
TRBJ2-5 TRBD1 TRBV27 . CASSNRQGETQYF TGTGCCAGCAGTAATCGACAGGGGGAGACCCAGTACTTC
TRBJ1-2 . TRBV30 . CAWSSRVYGYTF TGTGCCTGGAGTAGTCGCGTCTATGGCTACACCTTC
TRBJ2-7 . TRBV7-9 . CASNQAGLNVYEQYF TGTGCCAGCAACCAAGCCGGACTTAATGTATACGAGCAGTACTTC
TRBJ1-5 TRBD1 TRBV28 . CASSSRQGGDSNQPQHF TGTGCCAGCAGTTCTCGACAGGGGGGGGATAGCAATCAGCCCCAGCATTTT
TRBJ2-7 TRBD2 TRBV9 . CASSLRLAGFDEQYF TGTGCCAGCAGCCTGCGACTAGCGGGATTTGACGAGCAGTACTTC
TRBJ1-1 . TRBV6-1 . CASSVRGGTEAFF TGTGCCAGCAGTGTCAGGGGAGGGACTGAAGCTTTCTTT
TRBJ2-2 TRBD2 TRBV6-6 . CASSYKREGAGELFF TGTGCCAGCAGTTACAAGCGGGAGGGGGCCGGGGAGCTGTTTTTT
TRBJ2-5 TRBD1 TRBV19 . CASSTGGKETQYF TGTGCCAGTAGTACAGGGGGCAAAGAGACCCAGTACTTC
TRBJ2-3 . TRBV28 . CAIQPRAQVTDTQYF TGTGCCATCCAACCCAGGGCGCAAGTAACAGATACGCAGTATTTT
TRBJ2-6 . TRBV5-4 . CASSTSPVTGANVLTF TGTGCCAGCAGCACGAGTCCGGTCACTGGGGCCAACGTCCTGACTTTC
TRBJ1-6 . TRBV28 . CASSLYSGVGYNSPLHF TGTGCCAGCAGTTTATACTCTGGTGTCGGGTATAATTCACCCCTCCACTTT
TRBJ1-3 . TRBV5-1 . CASSLDHSGNTIYF TGCGCCAGCAGCTTGGATCACTCTGGAAACACCATATATTTT
TRBJ2-1 TRBD2 TRBV9 once CASSVADSGGHPAYNEQFF TGTGCCAGCAGCGTAGCTGATAGCGGGGGCCATCCCGCCTACAATGAGCAGTTCTTC
TRBJ2-2 . TRBV15 . CATSRVMTLTGELFF TGTGCCACCAGCAGAGTTATGACTCTGACCGGGGAGCTGTTTTTT
TRBJ1-3 . TRBV6-5 . CASSYEPYSGNTIYF TGTGCCAGCAGTTACGAGCCGTACTCTGGAAACACCATATATTTT
TRBJ2-3 TRBD1 TRBV30 . CAWSPGTEHTDTQYF TGTGCCTGGAGTCCCGGGACAGAGCACACAGATACGCAGTATTTT
TRBJ1-2 . TRBV19 . CASSKGLNYGYTF TGTGCCAGTAGTAAAGGACTTAACTATGGCTACACCTTC